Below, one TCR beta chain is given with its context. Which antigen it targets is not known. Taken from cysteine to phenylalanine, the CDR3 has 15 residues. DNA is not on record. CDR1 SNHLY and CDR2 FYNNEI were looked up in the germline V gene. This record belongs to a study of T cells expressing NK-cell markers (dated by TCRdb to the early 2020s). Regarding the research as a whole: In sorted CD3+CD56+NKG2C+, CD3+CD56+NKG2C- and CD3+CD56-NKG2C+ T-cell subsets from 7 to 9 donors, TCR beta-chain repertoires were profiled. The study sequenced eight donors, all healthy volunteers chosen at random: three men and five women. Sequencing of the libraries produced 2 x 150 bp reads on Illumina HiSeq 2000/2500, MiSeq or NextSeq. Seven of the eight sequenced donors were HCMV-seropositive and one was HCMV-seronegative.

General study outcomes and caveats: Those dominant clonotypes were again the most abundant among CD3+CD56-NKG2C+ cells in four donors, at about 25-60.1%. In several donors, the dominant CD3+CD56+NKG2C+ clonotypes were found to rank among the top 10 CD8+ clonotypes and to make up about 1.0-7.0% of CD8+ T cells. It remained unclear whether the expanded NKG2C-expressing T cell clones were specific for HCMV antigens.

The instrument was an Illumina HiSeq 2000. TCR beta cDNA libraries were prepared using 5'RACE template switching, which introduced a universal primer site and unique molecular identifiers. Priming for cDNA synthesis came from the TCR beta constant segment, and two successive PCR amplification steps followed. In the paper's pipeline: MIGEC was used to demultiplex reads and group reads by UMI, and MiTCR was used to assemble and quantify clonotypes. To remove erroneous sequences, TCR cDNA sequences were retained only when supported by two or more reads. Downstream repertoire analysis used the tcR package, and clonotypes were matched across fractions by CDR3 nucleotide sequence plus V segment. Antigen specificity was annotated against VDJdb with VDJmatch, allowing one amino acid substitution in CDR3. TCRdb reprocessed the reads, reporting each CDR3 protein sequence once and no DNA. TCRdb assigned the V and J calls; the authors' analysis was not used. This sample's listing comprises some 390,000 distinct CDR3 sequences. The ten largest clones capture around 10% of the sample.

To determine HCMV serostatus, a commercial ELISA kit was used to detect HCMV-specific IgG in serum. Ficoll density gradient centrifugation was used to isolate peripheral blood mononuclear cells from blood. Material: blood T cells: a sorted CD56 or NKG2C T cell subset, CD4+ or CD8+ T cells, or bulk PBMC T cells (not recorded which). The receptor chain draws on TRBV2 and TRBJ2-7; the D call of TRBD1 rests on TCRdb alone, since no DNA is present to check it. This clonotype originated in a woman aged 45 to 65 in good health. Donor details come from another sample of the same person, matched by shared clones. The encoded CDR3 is CAIRRAGANSYEQYF.